A selection of T cell receptor beta chains follows, all from one sample in a study of technical replicates of blood from a few donors. Using immunoSEQ multiplex PCR, the repertoire was profiled, and TCRdb retains in-frame clones only, with some absent. The sample includes 60,000 to 85,000 clones, roughly nine tenths of them seen just once. The material sequenced was T cells isolated from PBMCs. The origin of the receptors is a human donor in good health. Both conserved end residues are trimmed from each CDR3. The order of the fields is V gene, clone size, J gene, CDR3 protein. Some rows mark clone size as missing; the rest say once, few, many or name a class of expanded clone.

V: TRBV28; size: NA; J: TRBJ1-1; CDR3: ASSPRNTEAF
V: TRBV4-3; size: NA; J: TRBJ1-2; CDR3: ASSHETGPDYGYT
V: TRBV7-6; size: NA; J: TRBJ2-1; CDR3: ASSLRLAGGNEQF
V: TRBV9; size: NA; J: TRBJ2-1; CDR3: ASSDPGLLGYYNEQF
V: TRBV7-2; size: NA; J: TRBJ2-7; CDR3: ASSPGHSSYEQY
V: TRBV7-2; size: NA; J: TRBJ1-2; CDR3: ASSSTGEAWSGYT
V: TRBV4-1; size: NA; J: TRBJ2-1; CDR3: ASSQRRGMEQF
V: TRBV28; size: NA; J: TRBJ2-1; CDR3: ASSYRGNSYNEQF
V: TRBV5-4; size: NA; J: TRBJ1-2; CDR3: ASSLPTGTGGAGYT
V: TRBV14; size: NA; J: TRBJ2-5; CDR3: ASSQWTGTGFFQETQY
V: TRBV7-9; size: NA; J: TRBJ1-2; CDR3: ASSHAGHGYT
V: TRBV19; size: NA; J: TRBJ2-7; CDR3: ASSIAGTSGSYEQY
V: TRBV18; size: NA; J: TRBJ1-5; CDR3: ASSATGSNQPQH
V: TRBV11-3; size: NA; J: TRBJ2-1; CDR3: ASSLGRGSSYNEQF
V: TRBV11-1; size: NA; J: TRBJ2-1; CDR3: ASSPDRGHEQF
V: TRBV9; size: NA; J: TRBJ2-3; CDR3: ASSVTSGLTDTQY
V: TRBV5-5; size: NA; J: TRBJ1-4; CDR3: ASSLSRANPTNEKLF
V: TRBV29-1; size: NA; J: TRBJ1-2; CDR3: SVKKSLDSSLNGYT
V: TRBV29-1; size: NA; J: TRBJ2-7; CDR3: SVQGTSDYEQY
V: TRBV9; size: NA; J: TRBJ2-2; CDR3: ASSVRREFGGELF
V: TRBV11-2; size: NA; J: TRBJ2-2; CDR3: ASSLEGGVRTGELF
V: TRBV7-9; size: NA; J: TRBJ2-1; CDR3: ASSAYSWGLAENNEQF
V: TRBV6-1; size: NA; J: TRBJ1-1; CDR3: ASARGESTEAF
V: TRBV29-1; size: NA; J: TRBJ2-5; CDR3: SVEAYLAGETKETQY
V: TRBV30; size: NA; J: TRBJ2-7; CDR3: AWKQGGSYEQY
V: TRBV7-9; size: NA; J: TRBJ1-4; CDR3: ASSFFRDRGTNEKLF
V: TRBV9; size: NA; J: TRBJ1-1; CDR3: ASSATRTGENTEAF
V: TRBV7-3; size: NA; J: TRBJ2-5; CDR3: ASSLGGLLETQY
V: TRBV30; size: NA; J: TRBJ1-4; CDR3: AWSSRGQPFNEKLF
V: TRBV7-6; size: NA; J: TRBJ1-1; CDR3: ASSLGGHTEAF
V: TRBV21-1; size: once; J: TRBJ2-1; CDR3: ASSLRTSGRGNEQF
V: TRBV19; size: NA; J: TRBJ2-5; CDR3: ASSISTSGPYLETQY
V: TRBV5-4; size: NA; J: TRBJ1-2; CDR3: ASSSWTDPDGYT
V: TRBV19; size: NA; J: TRBJ1-5; CDR3: ASTLGQGNSQPQH
V: TRBV20-1; size: NA; J: TRBJ2-7; CDR3: SASRGYEQY
V: TRBV10-3; size: NA; J: TRBJ2-5; CDR3: AISELAGVDQETQY